A single sample is the source of the 3 T cell receptor beta chains below, sequenced in a study of blood T cell repertoires in COVID-19. Generated by immunoSEQ multiplex PCR, the TCRdb table keeps only in-frame clones and is missing some. This table holds approximately 180,000 clones, around 90% found once. The sample comprised peripheral blood. The receptors were sampled from a human donor in a cohort sampled during active COVID-19.

The chain uses TRBV19 and TRBJ1-3; D possibly corresponds to TRBD1 (5 bases). The CDR3 is 14 residues long. Germline CDR1 LNHDA, CDR2 SQIVND (reference sequence). Trimming stripped 3 bases from V and 8 bases from J, with 14 bases between. The DNA for the CDR3 is TGTGCCAGTAGTATCTCGGGGGATTTTTACACCATATATTTT. Its protein product is CASSISGDFYTIYF.

The CDR3 DNA sequence: TGTGCCAGCAGCTTGCAGGGGGCAGATACGCAGTATTTT. This sequence encodes CASSLQGADTQYF. V gene TRBV5-4 combines with J gene TRBJ2-3, with 7 bases aligning to TRBD1. Germline CDR1 reads SGHNT; CDR2 reads YYREEE (reference sequence). This CDR3 is built from 13 residues. V lost 1 base and J lost 4; bases outside the gene matches: 0.

The V and J genes are TRBV18 and TRBJ2-5, with TRBD1 matching over 8 bases. J lost 4 bases, V lost 2 bases, and 6 bases had no gene match. The CDR3 covers 15 residues. Germline CDR1 KGHSH, CDR2 LQKENI. CDR3 in DNA: TGTGCCAGCTCACCAACCCAGGGGGCGGGAGAGACCCAGTACTTC. Amino acid sequence: CASSPTQGAGETQYF. Supplemented by reference TRBV18 and TRBJ2-5, the full variable domain reads NAGVMQNPRHLVRRRGQEARLRCSPMKGHSHVYWYRQLPEEGLKFMVYLQKENIIDESGMPKERFSAEFPKEGPSILRIQQVVRGDSAAYFCASSPTQGAGETQYFGPGTRLLVL.